The 27 T cell receptor beta chains listed next were all sequenced from one sample in a study of Ad26.COV2.S vaccination and SARS-CoV-2 variants. Treatment meaning: about 20 received Ad26.COV2.S at low or high dose, single or two shots; about 5 received placebo; per-sample allocation not given. Collection of samples fell on day 63 after the first vaccine or placebo injection. Sequencing used immunoSEQ multiplex PCR; TCRdb keeps in-frame clones, though not all of them. This table holds about 320,000 clones, around 84% found once. The material was peripheral blood, obtained in a trial of Ad26.COV2.S vaccine versus placebo. These TCRs come from a person aged 18-65 years who received the Ad26.COV2.S COVID-19 vaccine or a placebo.

This clone was found a few times. The CDR3 DNA is TGCGCCAGCAGCCATCCGCGAACAGGGGTTCCCGAGCAGTACTTC. Translated: CASSHPRTGVPEQYF. J is TRBJ2-7 and V is TRBV5-1, with 7 bases aligning to TRBD1. Per germline, CDR1 SGHRS and CDR2 YFSETQ. The CDR3 is 15 amino acids. With 4 bases clipped from V and 6 bases from J, the junction kept 13 bases outside the gene matches.

In nucleotides, the CDR3 is TGTGCCAGTACGGACGGTTTCTATGGCTACACCTTC. Its protein product is CASTDGFYGYTF. This sequence joins TRBV19 and TRBJ1-2; the D is unclear. Trimming left V 7 bases short and J 4 bases short, with 10 bases between. Germline V gene data show CDR1 as LNHDA and CDR2 as SQIVND (reference sequence). The CDR3 is 12 residues long.

V gene TRBV4-2 combines with J gene TRBJ2-5, with 9 bases lining up with TRBD2. J gave up 3 bases and V 6 bases, and 14 bases lay outside the gene matches. The CDR3 spans 17 residues. Germline loops: CDR1 LGHNA, CDR2 YNFKEQ. CDR3 coding DNA: TGTGCCAGCAGTGACACATTAGCGCGGGGGGGAGAAGAGACCCAGTACTTC. Encoded protein: CASSDTLARGGEETQYF.

The genes are TRBV19 and TRBJ1-4, with D tentatively TRBD1 (6 bases). V lost 6 bases and J lost 1, with 12 bases in between. This CDR3 has 15 residues. The germline CDR1 and CDR2 sequences are LNHDA and SQIVND (reference sequence). This CDR3 is CASRTGGITNEKLFF. The CDR3 DNA reads as TGTGCCAGTAGGACTGGGGGCATAACTAATGAAAAACTGTTTTTT.

This chain connects TRBV3-1 (or the pseudogene TRBV3-2) to TRBJ1-5; D is ambiguous. The CDR3 covers 16 residues. Germline assignment: CDR1 LGHDT and CDR2 YNNKEL (reference sequence). Trimming left V 1 base short and J 6 bases short, with 16 bases between. CDR3 sequence reads: CASSQGTPSASQPQHF. Written as DNA, the CDR3 is TGTGCCAGCAGCCAAGGAACCCCTAGTGCATCTCAGCCCCAGCATTTT.

V usage is TRBV18 and J usage is TRBJ1-1, with 7 bases fitting TRBD1. J was trimmed by 5 bases and V by 3 bases; bases with no gene match: 9. Germline values: CDR1 KGHSH, CDR2 LQKENI. This CDR3 is 15 amino acids long. The CDR3, as DNA: TGTGCCAGCTCACCTCGACAGGGAGAGGGGACTGAAGCTTTCTTT. It codes for CASSPRQGEGTEAFF.

The CDR3 DNA sequence: TGTGCCAGCAGCTCCCGGGAGGCGTACGAGCAGTACTTC. Protein product: CASSSREAYEQYF. The V and J genes are TRBV5-4 and TRBJ2-7; 7 bases fit TRBD2. V gave up 3 bases and J gave up 4 bases; unmatched junction bases: 4. CDR1 and CDR2 from the germline V gene are SGHNT and YYREEE (reference sequence). The CDR3 length is 13 residues.

The chain couples TRBV27 to TRBJ2-1; 9 nucleotides agree with TRBD1. This CDR3 contains 15 residues. Germline lookup yields CDR1 MNHEY and CDR2 SMNVEV (reference sequence). J gave up 2 bases and V 5 bases, and 4 bases lay outside the gene matches. The CDR3 DNA reads TGTGCCAGCAGTAACCGGGACAGGGCCTACAATGAGCAGTTCTTC. Its translation: CASSNRDRAYNEQFF.

V gene TRBV6-6 combines with J gene TRBJ1-1, with 8 bases matching TRBD1. Per germline, CDR1 MNHNY and CDR2 SVGAGI (reference sequence). Trimming cost V 2 bases and J 1 base; bases outside gene matches: 0. The CDR3 runs 14 residues. For the CDR3, the DNA is TGTGCCAGCAGTTACCAGGGGGCGAACACTGAAGCTTTCTTT. This codes for CASSYQGANTEAFF.

V usage is TRBV6-2 or TRBV6-3 and J usage is TRBJ1-6; tentative D call: TRBD1 (5 bases). Trimming removed 6 bases at V and 9 bases at J, with 6 bases between. Per germline, CDR1 MNHEY and CDR2 SVGEGT. The CDR3 covers 11 residues. CDR3 DNA sequence: TGTGCCAGCAGCCAGGGTTCACCCCTCCACTTT. It is translated as CASSQGSPLHF.

The V gene is TRBV5-1, the J gene TRBJ2-3; D gene ambiguous. Trimming shortened V by 4 bases and J by 1 base, and 7 bases separated the two germline ends. Germline-derived CDR1 and CDR2 are SGHRS and YFSETQ. This CDR3 contains 13 residues. CDR3 amino acids: CASSTLGTDTQYF. CDR3 coding DNA: TGCGCCAGCAGCACACTGGGCACAGATACGCAGTATTTT.

This chain joins TRBV7-9 and TRBJ2-6; 7 bases align to TRBD1. The germline gives CDR1 SEHNR, CDR2 FQNEAQ (reference sequence). Trimming cost V 5 bases and J 2 bases; bases outside gene matches: 12. The CDR3 totals 18 residues. In DNA form, the CDR3 reads TGTGCCAGCAGCACGGGACAGCTGGTCGCTCCTGGGGCCAACGTCCTGACTTTC. Translation gives CASSTGQLVAPGANVLTF. Filled out from reference TRBV7-9 and TRBJ2-6, the complete variable domain reads DTGVSQNPRHKITKRGQNVTFRCDPISEHNRLYWYRQTLGQGPEFLTYFQNEAQLEKSRLLSDRFSAERPKGSFSTLEIQRTEQGDSAMYLCASSTGQLVAPGANVLTFGAGSRLTVL.

The chain couples TRBV11-2 to TRBJ1-1; tentatively, D is TRBD1 (6 bases). Per the germline V gene, CDR1 is SGHAT and CDR2 is FQNNGV. The CDR3 has 19 amino acids. V shed 4 bases and J shed 1 base, with 25 bases lying between them. The CDR3 here is CASSSGVGAEDKRNTEAFF. As DNA, the CDR3 is TGTGCCAGCAGCTCAGGGGTGGGAGCAGAGGACAAACGGAACACTGAAGCTTTCTTT.

The chain couples TRBV30 to TRBJ2-1; D remains ambiguous. V was cut by 2 bases and J by 12 bases, with 14 bases left in between. CDR3 length equals 12 residues. Per the germline V gene, CDR1 is GTSNPN and CDR2 is SVGIG (reference sequence). As DNA, the CDR3 is TGTGCCTGGAGTCCAACAATGATCGGGCAGTTCTTC. Its protein product is CAWSPTMIGQFF.

The J gene is TRBJ1-3, the V gene TRBV18; D is unresolved. The germline V gene has CDR1 KGHSH and CDR2 LQKENI. CDR3 size: 14 residues. V gave up 5 bases and J gave up 5 bases, with 13 bases separating them. Here the CDR3 reads CASSSTMTRNTIYF. The DNA for the CDR3 is TGTGCCAGCTCATCTACCATGACGCGAAACACCATATATTTT. The variable domain in full, completed from reference TRBV18 and TRBJ1-3, reads NAGVMQNPRHLVRRRGQEARLRCSPMKGHSHVYWYRQLPEEGLKFMVYLQKENIIDESGMPKERFSAEFPKEGPSILRIQQVVRGDSAAYFCASSSTMTRNTIYFGEGSWLTVV.

V is TRBV20-1 and J is TRBJ1-1; D possibly corresponds to TRBD1 (5 bases). V was shortened by 5 bases and J by 13 bases, with 17 bases between the two germline ends. Germline loops: CDR1 DFQATT, CDR2 SNEGSKA (reference sequence). This CDR3 region has 11 residues. The CDR3, as DNA: TGCAGTGCTTACCCCTTGGGACGAGTTTTCTTT. This sequence encodes CSAYPLGRVFF.

V and J are TRBV27 and TRBJ1-2, with D possibly TRBD1 on 5 matching bases. There are 17 residues in the CDR3. V lost 3 bases and J lost 8, with 25 bases in between. The V gene's germline CDR1 is MNHEY and CDR2 SMNVEV (reference sequence). The CDR3 sequence is CASSFNSGTVPSGGYTF. CDR3 bases: TGTGCCAGCAGTTTTAACTCCGGGACCGTCCCTTCGGGAGGCTACACCTTC.

The rearrangement joins TRBV10-3 to TRBJ2-1; TRBD1 agrees at 7 bases. Trimming removed 2 bases from V and 4 bases from J; junction bases left unmatched: 5. Germline V CDR1 and CDR2: ENHRY, SYGVKD. This CDR3 is built from 15 residues. The DNA of the CDR3 is TGTGCCATCAGTGAGGGGGACAGAACATACAATGAGCAGTTCTTC. This gives the protein CAISEGDRTYNEQFF.

V and J are TRBV2 and TRBJ1-5; D not certain. V lost 8 bases and J lost 1, with 12 bases in between. The CDR3 loop spans 14 amino acids. Germline lookup yields CDR1 SNHLY and CDR2 FYNNEI. CDR3 region: CASGSERSNQPQHF. The CDR3 bases are TGTGCCAGCGGGTCCGAGAGGAGCAATCAGCCCCAGCATTTT. Supplemented by reference TRBV2 and TRBJ1-5, the full variable domain reads EPEVTQTPSHQVTQMGQEVILRCVPISNHLYFYWYRQILGQKVEFLVSFYNNEISEKSEIFDDQFSVERPDGSNFTLKIRSTKLEDSAMYFCASGSERSNQPQHFGDGTRLSIL.

The V and J genes are TRBV7-2 and TRBJ1-2; 10 positions agree with TRBD1. The ends lost 5 bases at V and 7 bases at J; junction bases unmatched: 7. Germline lookup yields CDR1 SGHTA and CDR2 FQGNSA. The length of the CDR3 is 14 residues. Here the CDR3 DNA reads TGTGCCAGCAGCCCGACAGGGGGCGGTTTTGGCTACACCTTC. This translates into CASSPTGGGFGYTF. The full variable domain, completed using reference TRBV7-2 and TRBJ1-2, is GAGVSQSPSNKVTEKGKDVELRCDPISGHTALYWYRQSLGQGLEFLIYFQGNSAPDKSGLPSDRFSAERTGGSVSTLTIQRTQQEDSAVYLCASSPTGGGFGYTFGSGTRLTVV.

This rearrangement joins TRBV6-5 to TRBJ2-2; TRBD2 matches at 9 bases. This CDR3 has 16 residues. From germline, CDR1 is MNHEY and CDR2 SVGAGI. J gave up 1 base and V 0 bases, and 0 bases lay outside the gene matches. CDR3 DNA sequence: TGTGCCAGCAGTTACTCGACTAGCGGGAACACCGGGGAGCTGTTTTTT. This codes for CASSYSTSGNTGELFF.

The genes are TRBV29-1 and TRBJ1-5; the D gene is possibly TRBD1 (5 bases). V was pared by 6 bases and J by 6 bases, with 15 bases between. Per germline, CDR1 SQVTM and CDR2 ANQGSEA. This CDR3 contains 13 residues. CDR3 sequence: CSVSAGRGQPQHF. The CDR3 DNA follows: TGCAGCGTGTCCGCGGGGCGGGGTCAGCCCCAGCATTTT.

The chain employs TRBV7-2 and TRBJ2-3, with no clear D. Germline V gene lookup returns CDR1 SGHTA and CDR2 FQGNSA. The CDR3 has 16 residues. Between the trimmed V and J ends, which lost 1 base and 0 bases, there was a span of 11 bases. The CDR3 loop reads CASSLGNKVSTDTQYF. The CDR3 nucleotides read TGTGCCAGCAGCTTAGGCAATAAAGTCAGCACAGATACGCAGTATTTT.

The chain links TRBV5-1 to TRBJ2-7, with 7 bases aligning to TRBD2. Trimming at V came to 3 bases and at J to 6 bases, leaving 18 bases not matched to a gene. Germline values: CDR1 SGHRS, CDR2 YFSETQ. This CDR3 contains 17 residues. CDR3 nucleotides: TGCGCCAGCAGCTGGACCCTTTTGGAGCGGGGCTTGTCCGAGCAGTACTTC. Amino acids: CASSWTLLERGLSEQYF.

Only a few counts were recorded for this clone. The chain links TRBV7-9 to TRBJ1-1; 8 nucleotides agree with TRBD1. The CDR3 runs to 15 residues. Trimming cost V 3 bases and J 6 bases; bases outside gene matches: 9. In germline, CDR1 is SEHNR, CDR2 FQNEAQ (reference sequence). The DNA of the CDR3 is TGTGCCAGCAGCTTGTGGGGCAGGGGGCAATCTGAAGCTTTCTTT. Residues: CASSLWGRGQSEAFF.

The chain combines TRBV12-3 or TRBV12-4 with TRBJ2-2; D remains unclear. The ends were cut back, 3 bases at V and 8 bases at J, with 7 bases in the middle. This CDR3 has 12 residues. Here the CDR3 DNA reads TGTGCCAGCAGTTTCATCGGGGGGGAGCTGTTTTTT. This sequence encodes CASSFIGGELFF.

The V gene is TRBV30, the J gene TRBJ2-3; 9 bases are a match to TRBD2. V gave up 6 bases and J gave up 1 base; unmatched junction bases: 5. Germline V gene sequence: CDR1 GTSNPN, CDR2 SVGIG (reference sequence). The CDR3 contains 14 residues. CDR3 amino acids: CACLERGGTDTQYF. The DNA for the CDR3 is TGTGCCTGCCTAGAGCGGGGGGGCACAGATACGCAGTATTTT.